Detailed here is one T cell receptor beta chain. Its antigen is currently unknown. The data were taken from a study of PD-L1 blockade in urothelial cancer. Measured with immunoSEQ multiplex PCR; TCRdb has only the in-frame clones, and not every one. Of around 50,000 clones in the sample, roughly 84% are singletons; the top ten hold 1% to 1.5%. Study observations and caveats: In blood at 3 weeks, tumor-associated clones expanded more among patients with durable benefit.

This CDR3 has 16 amino acids. The V gene's germline CDR1 is MNHEY and CDR2 SMNVEV (reference sequence). V shed 5 bases, J shed 1 base, and the junction held 7 bases outside the gene matches. The time point is: pretreatment peripheral blood. Patients each gave 1 to 8 samples, pretreatment and on-treatment. V and J are TRBV27 and TRBJ2-3; 9 bases are a match to TRBD1. The sample consisted of PBMCs, taken around atezolizumab (anti-PD-L1) treatment. This sequence originates from a man aged 45-65 years with urothelial cancer. Here the CDR3 DNA reads TGTGCCAGCAGTCCGAGGACAGGGGACGGCACAGATACGCAGTATTTT. Encoded protein: CASSPRTGDGTDTQYF.